This T cell receptor beta chain came from a study of T cells after posttransplantation cyclophosphamide. Whole-study results and caveats: After PTCy, TRB diversity resembled that of CNI/methotrexate controls. Tissue-infiltrating T cells from skin or gut overlapped little with blood T cells. Donor CD8+ memory clones often dominated recipient blood repertoires at later times.

CDR3 length equals 13 residues. The V and J ends lost 6 bases and 1 base respectively, with 6 bases between them. CDR1 is SGHVS and CDR2 is FNYEAQ in the germline V gene. Cyclophosphamide on days +3 and +4 followed busulfan-fludarabine conditioning and a marrow graft. Method: immunoSEQ multiplex PCR; TCRdb's copy keeps in-frame clones and lacks some. The sample counts roughly 3,100 clones, none seen once; the ten largest own roughly 30%. A remark on this clone: The target antigen is unknown.

The TCR comes from a female patient aged 40 to 50 who received an allogeneic stem cell transplant from a related donor, was CMV-positive, and had no GVHD. Some T cells may be transferred from the graft donor. Sequencing was performed on PBMCs, taken 84 days after allogeneic stem cell transplant with posttransplant cyclophosphamide. This rearrangement joins TRBV7-6 to TRBJ2-2; no clear D gene. The CDR3: CASRQLNTGELFF. In nucleotides, the CDR3 is TGTGCCAGCAGACAATTGAACACCGGGGAGCTGTTTTTT.